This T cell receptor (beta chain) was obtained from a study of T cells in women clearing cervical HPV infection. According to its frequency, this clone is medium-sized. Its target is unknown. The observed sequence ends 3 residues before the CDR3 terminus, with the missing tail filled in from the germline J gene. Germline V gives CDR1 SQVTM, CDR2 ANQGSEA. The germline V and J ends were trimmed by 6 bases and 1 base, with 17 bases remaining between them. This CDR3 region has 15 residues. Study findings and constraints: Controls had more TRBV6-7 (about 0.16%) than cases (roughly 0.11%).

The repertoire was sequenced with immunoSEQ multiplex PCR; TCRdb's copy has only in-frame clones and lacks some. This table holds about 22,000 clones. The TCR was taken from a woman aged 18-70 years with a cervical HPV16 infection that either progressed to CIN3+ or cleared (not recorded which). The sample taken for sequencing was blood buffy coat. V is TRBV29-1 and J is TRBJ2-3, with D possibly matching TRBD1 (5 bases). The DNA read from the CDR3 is TGCAGCGTCTCAGGGTCAGAAACCGGCACAGATACG. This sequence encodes CSVSGSETGTDT. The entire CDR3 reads CSVSGSETGTDTQYF.